The T cell receptor (beta chain) under discussion was sequenced for a study of blood T cell repertoires in COVID-19. On the study more broadly: Donors in the United States, Italy and Spain gave samples during acute or convalescent COVID-19.

Per germline, CDR1 MDHEN and CDR2 SYDVKM. Trimming took 2 bases from V and 0 from J, leaving 8 bases between them. CDR3 length equals 15 residues. As processed by the authors: Amplifying reference gene primers gave estimates of nucleated cell counts. Here immunoSEQ multiplex PCR was the method, and the copy in TCRdb shows in-frame clones only, minus some. V and J calls and clone size are copied from that table; D and trimming were computed from the DNA. The sample shows tens of thousands of clones, about 82% of them seen only once. V and J are TRBV28 and TRBJ1-5; the D is unclear. The sample was peripheral blood. This TCR was sampled from an elderly woman with active or convalescent COVID-19. The CDR3 loop reads CASSLRGNSNQPQHF. As DNA, the CDR3 is TGTGCCAGCAGTTTAAGAGGGAATAGCAATCAGCCCCAGCATTTT.